This T cell receptor beta chain was profiled in a study of regulatory T cells in long-lasting Graves disease (TCRdb year 2021). Looking at the study overall: Antithyroid drugs had been taken for less than 3 months by newly diagnosed Graves' disease patients. Peripheral blood TCR sequencing and RNA sequencing compared persistent Graves' disease patients with newly diagnosed Graves' disease patients. The study was registered as a clinical trial and conducted in China. TCR sequencing covered about 13 persistent and about 20 newly diagnosed Graves' disease patients, some 35 samples in total. Overall results and qualifications from the work: Compared with newly diagnosed patients, persistent Graves' disease patients had lower TCR Shannon entropy and fewer highly expanded clones, which suggests clonal expansion. Persistent disease showed preferential use of TRBV28, TRBJ1-2 and TRBJ2-5, whereas newly diagnosed disease favored TRBV20-1 and TRBJ2-1. Persistent patients shared more public clonotypes among themselves (under 3,000) than newly diagnosed patients did (about 970). Sequencing and analysis were limited to the TCR beta chain. The study examined only peripheral blood because the primary lesion, thyroid tissue, could not be accessed. The small sample size was acknowledged by the authors as a limitation that may reduce accuracy.

This specimen's time point label, per the study, means: newly diagnosed GD, antithyroid drugs for less than 3 months. For both TCR sequencing and RNA sequencing, RNA was extracted from PBMCs in TRIzol. The diagnosis of Graves' disease followed American Thyroid Association guidelines. The patients came from an endocrinology department in Xi'an, China. Each patient gave 8.5 to 9.5 milliliters of peripheral blood, collected in an EDTA anticoagulant tube. Ficoll Paque Plus density gradient separation was used to isolate PBMCs, and no further T cell sorting was done. RNA quality was checked with an Agilent 2100 Bioanalyzer and agarose gel, and concentration with a NanoDrop 2000. Trimming costs V 5 bases and J 2 bases, and their ends lie 11 bases apart. The germline V gene (reference sequence) provides CDR1 DFQATT and CDR2 SNEGSKA. Its CDR3 holds 13 amino acids, cysteine through phenylalanine. Solely the CDR3 DNA is kept, with 39 bases framed from the first base.

The library was generated by multiplex PCR. The instrument given in TCRdb is Illumina HiSeq 4000. TCR beta libraries were built with iRepertoire HTBI primers and Arm-PCR amplification of CDR3 regions. Before sequencing, the PCR products underwent gel purification. Turning to the authors' computational methods: Across samples, 60 to 70 TRBV and roughly 15 TRBJ segments were identified and used for gene usage analysis of CDR3 amino acid clonotypes. COPE and FqMerger were used to merge filtered high-quality paired reads into contigs. BLAST was used to align contigs to IMGT TRBV, TRBD and TRBJ reference genes, and CDR3 was defined according to IMGT. Any clonotype with a frequency above 0.1% was counted as a highly expanded clone. Repertoire diversity was measured by Shannon entropy, and V-J evenness by the Gini coefficient. Public clonotypes were defined as clonotypes shared by more than one individual. TCRdb reprocessing: public reads trimmed at Q25 with fastp, clones called with MiXCR, in-frame beta chains kept. Each entry merges the rows of one CDR3 protein and shows their most common DNA and genes. The authors' filters were not applied to this entry. The sample table holds 580,000 or so distinct CDR3 sequences, of which about 16% were seen once. The ten most abundant clones make up around 11% of the sample.

Points on this clonotype: Its antigen has not been determined. No qualities accompany the bases; no much larger clone lies one base away.

These same data were also listed under a study on T cells in Graves' hyperthyroidism and ophthalmopathy. The other study reports the following: A patient counted as having stable Graves' hyperthyroidism if no progression to ophthalmopathy occurred over 18 months of follow-up. Hyperthyroidism patients were newly diagnosed, with disease duration under 2 months, and aged 18 to 65 years. Exclusion was applied to patients with uncontrolled infections, other autoimmune diseases, pregnancy or lactation. Diagnoses were based on clinical symptoms, serum thyroxine and TRAb, thyroid ultrasound and orbital computed tomography. For the first round of RT-PCR on the TCR CDR3, the HTBI primer set was used together with the Qiagen OneStep RT-PCR kit. Most expanded thyroid clonotypes (frequency above 0.001) were also found in blood, which suggests that blood repertoires may mirror thyroid immune responses. A model built on a 13 V-J signature distinguished ophthalmopathy from stable hyperthyroidism, reaching approximately 89% sensitivity and 81.08% specificity in cross-validation and 80%/75% in testing. In validation, progression to ophthalmopathy was predicted by the model with nearly 71% sensitivity and approximately 78% specificity, a median of approximately 6.5 months before onset. To identify TCR V-J signatures that set the groups apart, the researchers used a discovery cohort of 100 patients, made up of about 44 with Graves' ophthalmopathy and about 59 with stable Graves' hyperthyroidism. Whether ophthalmopathy could be predicted prospectively was tested in an independent validation cohort made up of approximately 19 hyperthyroidism patients plus 17 patients who later progressed to ophthalmopathy. For training and testing, the 80 to 100 patients in the discovery cohort were randomly divided in a 7:3 ratio. The study also compared thyroid tissue and blood T-cell repertoires from about six Graves' hyperthyroidism patients. Following sampling, methimazole starting at 30 mg daily was given to hyperthyroidism patients, and high-dose intravenous methylprednisolone was given to ophthalmopathy patients. Libraries were constructed in a second round of multiplex PCR, after which size selection and purification were carried out. The libraries were sequenced on an Illumina HiSeq2000 using paired-end 100 bp reads. Raw data were processed with SOAPnuke, discarding reads with adapters, uncalled bases, mean Phred below 15, or no exact constant-primer or identifier match. High-quality paired reads were merged with COPE v1.2.5, and unique nucleotide sequences were defined as clonotypes. MiTCR v1.1 was used to align the clonotypes against IMGT TRBV, TRBD and TRBJ reference segments. The analysis was restricted to V-J combinations with a frequency above 0.0001, which together covered 99% to 99.2% of the repertoires. The TCS score was defined as the ratio of F50 (clonal expansion) to E x V (chaos), calculated using BLOSUM62-based TCRdist between CDR3 peptides within each V-J. Welch's t-statistics and random forest reduced 500 to 650 V-J features to fewer than 15, which were used in a naive Bayes classifier (R e1071). No statistical method was used to set the sample size in advance, and investigators knew the group allocation. According to the paper, TCR Vbeta CDR3 sequencing was carried out on 135 peripheral blood samples, which came from 40 to 45 ophthalmopathy, 70 to 80 hyperthyroidism and roughly 17 progressor patients.

This chain joins TRBV20-1 to TRBJ2-3, and possibly TRBD1, on 5 matching bases. Source: peripheral blood mononuclear cells (PBMCs), taken at new diagnosis, from a patient treated with antithyroid drugs. The receptor was isolated from a man aged 18-30 years with Graves disease. Donor details come from another sample of the same person, matched by shared clones. The CDR3 protein: CSAFDSYTDTQYF. The nucleotide sequence reads TGCAGTGCTTTTGACAGCTACACAGATACGCAGTATTTT.